This passage covers 19 T cell receptor beta chains from one sample sequenced in a study of T cell changes during pregnancy in multiple sclerosis. Repertoires were generated with immunoSEQ multiplex PCR, while TCRdb's copy carries only in-frame clones and drops some. The sample has fewer than 45,000 clones; about nine tenths are singletons. The sample here was CD4+ T cells from peripheral blood mononuclear cells, taken in the second trimester of pregnancy. These receptors were taken from a female donor in good health, enrolled as a control in a pregnancy study.

The chain has TRBV4-1 and TRBJ1-1; D unresolved. The CDR3 sequence is 14 residues long. V was trimmed by 0 bases and J by 7 bases, leaving 12 bases between them. Germline V CDR1 and CDR2: MGHRA, YSYEKL. This chain's CDR3 is CASSQDAGSSEAFF. CDR3 nucleotide sequence: TGCGCCAGCAGCCAAGATGCGGGAAGTAGTGAAGCTTTCTTT.

This clone has just one count. The chain joins TRBV2 to TRBJ2-7; possible D gene TRBD2, 7 bases. The germline V gene has CDR1 SNHLY and CDR2 FYNNEI. The length of the CDR3 is 13 residues. V was trimmed by 8 bases and J by 6 bases, leaving 17 bases between them. CDR3 residues: CASGRDQGSEQYF. The DNA of the CDR3 is TGTGCCAGCGGGAGGGACCAGGGGTCCGAGCAGTACTTC.

The CDR3 reads CASGGAGTDTQYF. The CDR3 DNA sequence: TGTGCCAGCGGGGGGGCCGGAACAGATACGCAGTATTTT. The chain is built from TRBV9 and TRBJ2-3, with D perhaps TRBD2 (7 bases). CDR1 and CDR2 (germline): SGDLS, YYNGEE. The germline V and J ends were trimmed by 7 bases and 3 bases, with 12 bases remaining between them. The CDR3 consists of 13 residues.

The CDR3: CASSGIGRGPANEQFF. DNA for the CDR3: TGTGCCAGTAGTGGGATTGGGCGGGGGCCGGCCAATGAGCAGTTCTTC. The chain links TRBV19 to TRBJ2-1, with TRBD2 as a possible D gene (7 bases). Trimming removed 5 bases from V and 6 bases from J, with 20 bases in between. Looked up from germline, CDR1 is LNHDA and CDR2 is SQIVND (reference sequence). This CDR3 has 16 residues.

The CDR3 loop reads CASVSGTSRGYTF. The CDR3 DNA reads TGTGCCAGTGTCTCCGGGACATCACGTGGCTACACCTTC. The chain recombines TRBV6-5 with TRBJ1-2, with TRBD1 as a possible D gene (6 bases). V was pared by 9 bases and J by 7 bases, with 18 bases between. Germline loops: CDR1 MNHEY, CDR2 SVGAGI. The CDR3 contains 13 residues.

On this clone: Other DNA sequences of this sample code for an identical CDR3. This chain's CDR3 is CASTGPSSTLEAFF. CDR3 nucleotide sequence: TGTGCCAGCACAGGTCCGTCAAGCACCCTCGAAGCTTTCTTT. V usage is TRBV2 and J usage is TRBJ1-1; D is uncertain. The CDR3 sequence is 14 residues long. V lost 7 bases and J lost 8, with 20 bases in between. Germline-derived CDR1 and CDR2 are SNHLY and FYNNEI. Drawing the rest from reference TRBV2 and TRBJ1-1, the complete variable domain is EPEVTQTPSHQVTQMGQEVILRCVPISNHLYFYWYRQILGQKVEFLVSFYNNEISEKSEIFDDQFSVERPDGSNFTLKIRSTKLEDSAMYFCASTGPSSTLEAFFGQGTRLTVV.

The rearrangement links TRBV5-1 to TRBJ2-3; 14 bases agree with TRBD2. CDR3 size: 16 residues. V trimming: 4 bases; J trimming: 8 bases; junction bases outside the gene matches: 9. Per the germline V gene, CDR1 is SGHRS and CDR2 is YFSETQ. The CDR3 is CASSRSTSGGAGTQYF. The CDR3 DNA reads TGCGCCAGCAGCAGATCGACTAGCGGGGGGGCCGGTACGCAGTATTTT.

The chain carries TRBV2 and TRBJ1-1; D is uncertain. CDR1 is SNHLY and CDR2 is FYNNEI in the germline V gene. This CDR3 contains 12 residues. V gave up 5 bases and J gave up 4 bases, with 8 bases separating them. In DNA form, the CDR3 reads TGTGCCAGCAGTCAACAGCTCACTGAAGCTTTCTTT. As protein: CASSQQLTEAFF.

The rearrangement links TRBV6-1 to TRBJ2-3; 7 bases align to TRBD2. V lost 5 bases, J lost 0 bases, and 5 bases stayed unmatched. Germline lookup yields CDR1 MNHNS and CDR2 SASEGT. The CDR3 spans 15 residues. The CDR3 protein is CASSLLSGSTDTQYF. In DNA, the CDR3 is TGTGCCAGCAGTCTTCTTAGCGGGAGCACAGATACGCAGTATTTT.

The chain has TRBV6-6 and TRBJ1-5; D gene ambiguous. Germline V gene sequence: CDR1 MNHNY, CDR2 SVGAGI (reference sequence). The V end was cut by 2 bases, the J end by 7 bases, with 12 bases between. The CDR3 sequence is 14 residues long. The CDR3 nucleotides are TGTGCCAGCAGTTACGATCTCGGAGGGCAGCCCCAGCATTTT. This sequence encodes CASSYDLGGQPQHF.

The rearrangement joins TRBV5-8 to TRBJ1-5, with no clear D. The V end lost 9 bases, the J end lost 7 bases, and 23 bases lay between the germline ends. The CDR3 totals 15 residues. Germline CDR1 SGHTS, CDR2 YDEGEE. The CDR3 coding sequence is TGTGCCACCGCGACGGGGTTGGCTTCAGTCCAGCCCCAGCATTTT. Translation gives CATATGLASVQPQHF.

About this clone itself: Distinct nucleotide sequences in the sample also encode this CDR3. The chain uses TRBV18 and TRBJ2-5; TRBD2 agrees at 12 bases. After removal of 3 bases from V and 4 bases from J, the junction contained 0 bases not matched to a gene. Germline lookup yields CDR1 KGHSH and CDR2 LQKENI. The length of the CDR3 is 14 residues. The CDR3 spells CASSPGLAGETQYF. In DNA, the CDR3 is TGTGCCAGCTCACCGGGACTAGCGGGAGAGACCCAGTACTTC.

The gene calls are TRBV6-5 and TRBJ1-1; TRBD1 agrees at 7 bases. There are 16 residues in the CDR3. With 4 bases clipped from V and 3 bases from J, the junction kept 11 bases outside the gene matches. The V gene's germline CDR1 is MNHEY and CDR2 SVGAGI. CDR3 bases: TGTGCCAGCAGTTCCGCAGATAGGGGGCTTTACACTGAAGCTTTCTTT. Protein: CASSSADRGLYTEAFF.

V usage is TRBV6-6 and J usage is TRBJ2-5; 12 bases fit TRBD1. The CDR3 sequence is 14 residues long. J lost 5 bases, V lost 5 bases, and 3 bases had no gene match. Germline CDR1 MNHNY, CDR2 SVGAGI (reference sequence). The CDR3 DNA reads TGTGCCAGCAGTAAGGGGACAGGGGGCGAGACCCAGTACTTC. It translates to CASSKGTGGETQYF.

This clone was observed a handful of times. This sequence joins TRBV6-1 and TRBJ2-1; 8 bases fit TRBD1. The CDR3 extends over 12 amino acids. Losses at the gene ends were 10 bases for V and 8 bases for J; bases not matched to a gene: 7. The germline gives CDR1 MNHNS, CDR2 SASEGT. CDR3 protein: CAIRGQGYEQFF. CDR3 DNA sequence: TGTGCCATCAGGGGGCAAGGGTATGAGCAGTTCTTC.

J is TRBJ1-5 and V is TRBV5-8; D gene unclear. Deletions cut 3 bases from V and 6 bases from J, with 19 bases between. CDR1 is SGHTS, CDR2 YDEGEE, per germline. This CDR3 spans 16 amino acids. Here the CDR3 reads CASSSLWTVRGQPQHF. CDR3 DNA sequence: TGTGCCAGCAGCTCTCTTTGGACGGTTCGGGGTCAGCCCCAGCATTTT.

This clone was seen only once. The gene calls are TRBV11-2 and TRBJ1-2; D ambiguous. Trimming pared 3 bases from V and 1 base from J, leaving 9 bases between. CDR1 SGHAT and CDR2 FQNNGV come from the germline V gene. This CDR3 has 14 residues. The CDR3 DNA follows: TGTGCCAGCAGCTTTCTCACAGTTAACTATGGCTACACCTTC. This codes for CASSFLTVNYGYTF.

The CDR3 sequence is CASQVTLGTHLTLVARGYTF. The CDR3 region has the DNA TGTGCCAGCCAAGTCACGCTCGGGACACATCTAACCCTCGTGGCTCGGGGCTACACCTTC. The chain has TRBV28 and TRBJ1-2; weak D call: TRBD1 (6 bases). V gave up 8 bases and J gave up 8 bases, with 39 bases separating them. The germline CDR1 and CDR2 sequences are MDHEN and SYDVKM. CDR3 length: 20 amino acids.

The gene calls are TRBV6-1 and TRBJ2-3, with 11 bases that match TRBD2. The CDR3 extends over 14 amino acids. CDR1 is MNHNS, CDR2 SASEGT, per germline. Unmatched junction bases numbered 10, after V lost 11 bases and J lost 6 bases. The DNA for the CDR3 is TGTGCCGGGGGGACTAGCGGTTTTCCCGATACGCAGTATTTT. The encoded protein is CAGGTSGFPDTQYF.